These T cell receptor beta chains were read from a single sample in a study of a mutant IDH1 vaccine in newly diagnosed glioma. Sequencing used immunoSEQ multiplex PCR; TCRdb keeps in-frame clones, though not all of them. The sample has about 60,000 clones; approximately 81% are singletons. These receptors' targets are unknown. This specimen consisted of PBMCs, obtained from a glioma patient whose treatment included an IDH1 peptide vaccine. The receptors stem from a man aged 30 to 39 with glioma. Each CDR3 is given with its conserved first and last residue. The order of the fields is clone size, V gene, J gene, D gene, CDR3 DNA, CDR3 protein. A D gene is named only where the DNA matches it firmly. Size tells how often a clone was seen (once, few, many) or the class of an expanded clone, and some rows leave it out.

>NA|TRBV4-1|TRBJ2-1|TRBD2
TGCGCCAGCAGCCTAGCGGGGGGGTATAACTCCTACAATGAGCAGTTCTTC
CASSLAGGYNSYNEQFF
>NA|TRBV7-9|TRBJ1-2|TRBD1
TGTGCCAGCAGCTCCTCAACGGGACAGGGCTCTGGCTACACCTTC
CASSSSTGQGSGYTF
>NA|TRBV10-2|TRBJ1-2|TRBD1
TGCGCCAGCACCGGGACAGGGGATTATGGCTACACCTTC
CASTGTGDYGYTF
>NA|TRBV27|TRBJ1-2|NA
TGTGCCAGCAGGGATCAGGGGTATGGCTACACCTTC
CASRDQGYGYTF
>NA|TRBV10-1|TRBJ2-1|NA
TGCGCCAGCAGTGAAGGGGTGAATGAGCAGTTCTTC
CASSEGVNEQFF
>once|TRBV18|TRBJ1-5|TRBD1
TGTGCCAGCTCACCCGGGACAGGGAGCAATCAGCCCCAGCATTTT
CASSPGTGSNQPQHF
>NA|TRBV14|TRBJ1-2|TRBD1
TGTGCCAGCGGACCGACAGGGCGGTTCAACTATGGCTACACCTTC
CASGPTGRFNYGYTF
>NA|TRBV19|TRBJ2-7|TRBD2
TGTGCCAGTCGCCCAACGGGGGGCTCCTACGAGCAGTACTTC
CASRPTGGSYEQYF
>NA|TRBV19|TRBJ2-7|TRBD1
TGTGCCAGTAGTATAGCCCCGGACAGGTCCTACGAGCAGTACTTC
CASSIAPDRSYEQYF
>NA|TRBV19|TRBJ2-7|TRBD2
TGTGCCAGTAGTAGGGACGGGGGGTACGAGCAGTACTTC
CASSRDGGYEQYF
>once|TRBV7-2|TRBJ2-2|NA
TGTGCCAGCAGTCGCAACAGAGCGAACACCGGGGAGCTGTTTTTT
CASSRNRANTGELFF
>NA|TRBV16|TRBJ1-5|TRBD1
TGTGCCAGCAACACAGGGGATATACAGCCCCAGCATTTT
CASNTGDIQPQHF
>once|TRBV7-8|TRBJ1-5|NA
TGTGCCAGCAGCTTAACCCTCACAAGGGATAGCAATCAGCCCCAGCATTTT
CASSLTLTRDSNQPQHF
>NA|TRBV5-1|TRBJ2-3|TRBD2
TGCGCCAGCAGCTTGGACCCGGGACTAGCGGGGGTCAGCACAGATACGCAGTATTTT
CASSLDPGLAGVSTDTQYF
>once|TRBV2|TRBJ1-2|NA
TGTGCCAGCAGTAAACAGGGAAATGGCTACACCTTC
CASSKQGNGYTF
>few|TRBV5-1|TRBJ1-1|NA
TGCGCCAGCAGCGCAGAAAACACTGAAGCTTTCTTT
CASSAENTEAFF
>NA|TRBV20-1|TRBJ1-2|NA
TGCAGTGCTAGAGATCGGCTGACGACTGCCTTC
CSARDRLTTAF
>NA|TRBV6-4|TRBJ1-6|NA
TGTGCCAGCGCGGAGAGTTATAATTCACCCCTCCACTTT
CASAESYNSPLHF
>NA|TRBV18|TRBJ2-3|NA
TGTGCCAGCTCACAAATGACGGGTGCTAGCACAGATACGCAGTATTTT
CASSQMTGASTDTQYF
>NA|TRBV6-1|TRBJ2-2|TRBD2
TGTGCCAGCAGTGAACAAGGACTAGCGCCCGGGGAGCTGTTTTTT
CASSEQGLAPGELFF
>NA|TRBV7-2|TRBJ2-7|TRBD2
TGTGCCAGCAGCTTCGGGACTAGCGGGGTGCGAACCTCCTACGAGCAGTACTTC
CASSFGTSGVRTSYEQYF
>few|TRBV2|TRBJ2-1|TRBD2
TGTGCCAGCAGTGTCCCTAGCGGGGGCTCTTACAATGAGCAGTTCTTC
CASSVPSGGSYNEQFF
>NA|TRBV18|TRBJ2-7|NA
TGTGCCAGCTCACCAACAGCCTACGAGCAGTACTTC
CASSPTAYEQYF
>NA|TRBV4-1|TRBJ2-7|NA
TGCGCCAGCAGCCAAGATACGGGCGGAACCTACGAGCAGTACTTC
CASSQDTGGTYEQYF
>once|TRBV7-9|TRBJ2-1|TRBD1
TGTGCCAGCAGCTTCCGGGACAGGGGCTATGAGCAGTTCTTC
CASSFRDRGYEQFF
>NA|TRBV6-4|TRBJ2-1|NA
TGTGCCAGCAGTGAGGGGGATTACAATGAGCAGTTCTTC
CASSEGDYNEQFF
>NA|TRBV5-6|TRBJ2-1|TRBD2
TGTGCCAGCAGCTTTGGCGGGGGGAGGAATGAGCAGTTCTTC
CASSFGGGRNEQFF
>NA|TRBV7-9|TRBJ2-1|NA
TGTGCCAGCAGCTCGTCGCGGCAGGATCAGCAGTTCTTC
CASSSSRQDQQFF
>few|TRBV29-1|TRBJ1-4|TRBD1
TGCAGCGTTGAATTGGGACAGGGGACCGTGAAACTGTTTTTT
CSVELGQGTVKLFF
>once|TRBV4-2|TRBJ2-6|NA
TGTGCCAGCAGCCGAGACGACACCTTCTCTGGGGCCAACGTCCTGACTTTC
CASSRDDTFSGANVLTF
>NA|TRBV18|TRBJ1-3|NA
TGTGCCAGCTCACCCGCGGGCCCGAGCTCTGGAAACACCATATATTTT
CASSPAGPSSGNTIYF
>NA|TRBV4-1|TRBJ1-1|NA
TGCGCCAGCAGCCAAGTGGGTTTAAGGGAGAGACGTACTGAAGCTTTCTTT
CASSQVGLRERRTEAFF
>NA|TRBV28|TRBJ1-6|NA
TGTGCCAGCAGTTTCCAGGGCTCGAATTCACCCCTCCACTTT
CASSFQGSNSPLHF
>NA|TRBV11-3|TRBJ2-7|NA
TGTGCCAGCAGTTCGGACAGCTACGAGCAGTACTTC
CASSSDSYEQYF
>NA|TRBV5-1|TRBJ1-1|NA
TGCGCCAGCAGCTTGGTACAGGGCGAAGCTTTCTTT
CASSLVQGEAFF
>NA|TRBV9|TRBJ1-1|TRBD1
TGTGCCAGCAGCGTATCAGGGGGCGCGACCACTGAAGCTTTCTTT
CASSVSGGATTEAFF
>NA|TRBV7-8|TRBJ2-7|NA
TGTGCCAGCAGCGCGACCTACGAGCAGTACTTC
CASSATYEQYF
>once|TRBV6-6|TRBJ2-2|NA
TGTGCCAGCAGTTATTTTACAGCTAACACCGGGGAGCTGTTTTTT
CASSYFTANTGELFF
>NA|TRBV29-1|TRBJ2-7|TRBD1
TGCAGCGTTCGTACAGGGGGAATATCCTACGAGCAGTACTTC
CSVRTGGISYEQYF
>NA|TRBV18|TRBJ1-1|NA
TGTGCCAGCTCACCTTCCGACAGTCGCACTGAAGCTTTCTTT
CASSPSDSRTEAFF
>NA|TRBV10-3|TRBJ2-7|NA
TGTGCCACCAGGGGGGGTGATCTGAGATACGAGCAGTACTTC
CATRGGDLRYEQYF
>NA|TRBV4-1|TRBJ2-3|NA
TGCGCCAGCAGCCAGGTTGGAATCGGAGGGGCGACTAGCACAGATACGCAGTATTTT
CASSQVGIGGATSTDTQYF
>NA|TRBV27|TRBJ2-2|TRBD1
TGTGCCAGCAGCCCAGGCCGAGGACAGGGGGCCGGGGAGCTGTTTTTT
CASSPGRGQGAGELFF
>NA|TRBV6-4|TRBJ1-5|TRBD1
TGTGCCAGCAGTAGAGACAGGGGGCACCCCTATAGCAATCAGCCCCAGCATTTT
CASSRDRGHPYSNQPQHF
>NA|TRBV4-1|TRBJ2-2|NA
TGCGCCAGCAGCCAAGGTCAGGGTAGTGACACCGGGGAGCTGTTTTTT
CASSQGQGSDTGELFF
>few|TRBV28|TRBJ1-1|NA
TGTGCCAGCAGCCCCCCGTCCGGGCAGCCAAACACTGAAGCTTTCTTT
CASSPPSGQPNTEAFF
>NA|TRBV4-1|TRBJ1-1|NA
TGCGCCAGCAGCCAAGGAGGAGGCTTTAGGACAGTGAACACTGAAGCTTTCTTT
CASSQGGGFRTVNTEAFF
>NA|TRBV4-1|TRBJ2-7|NA
TGCGCCAGCAGCCAAGCTGGCAGGGCGATCTCCTACGAGCAGTACTTC
CASSQAGRAISYEQYF
>NA|TRBV7-9|TRBJ1-6|TRBD1
TGTGCCAGCAGCGACGGGACAGGGCTTTCCTATAATTCACCCCTCCACTTT
CASSDGTGLSYNSPLHF
>few|TRBV19|TRBJ1-1|TRBD1
TGTGCCAGTACAGGACAGGGCAGCATTTTGAACACTGAAGCTTTCTTT
CASTGQGSILNTEAFF
>NA|TRBV4-2|TRBJ1-2|NA
TGTGCCAGCAGCCCCAGAGGGGGGGGCGCGAGTAACGACTACACCTTC
CASSPRGGGASNDYTF
>NA|TRBV19|TRBJ2-3|TRBD2
TGTGCCAGTACCAATCGGGGCGGGGGTAGCACAGATACGCAGTATTTT
CASTNRGGGSTDTQYF
>once|TRBV6-6|TRBJ1-2|NA
TGTGCCAGCAGTTACCCTTACCGGGCCCCCCGCGGCTACACCTTC
CASSYPYRAPRGYTF
>NA|TRBV29-1|TRBJ1-5|NA
TGCAGCGTTGTCCAGGACAATCAGCCCCAGCATTTT
CSVVQDNQPQHF
>once|TRBV2|TRBJ1-1|NA
TGTGCCAGCAGTGAGGTAGAAGACCCGGCGAACACTGAAGCTTTCTTT
CASSEVEDPANTEAFF
>NA|TRBV6-6|TRBJ2-3|TRBD1
TGTGCCAGCAGTTACTCACGGGGACAGGACACAGATACGCAGTATTTT
CASSYSRGQDTDTQYF
>NA|TRBV6-1|TRBJ2-3|TRBD2
TGTGCCAGCAGTGAAAGAGCGGGGAGCACAGATACGCAGTATTTT
CASSERAGSTDTQYF
>few|TRBV18|TRBJ1-1|NA
TGTGCCAGCTCCCCCTCTTTGGCAGGGGCAAACACTGAAGCTTTCTTT
CASSPSLAGANTEAFF
>NA|TRBV25-1|TRBJ2-6|NA
TGTGCCAGCAGTGAATTTTCCTCTGGGGCCAACGTCCTGACTTTC
CASSEFSSGANVLTF